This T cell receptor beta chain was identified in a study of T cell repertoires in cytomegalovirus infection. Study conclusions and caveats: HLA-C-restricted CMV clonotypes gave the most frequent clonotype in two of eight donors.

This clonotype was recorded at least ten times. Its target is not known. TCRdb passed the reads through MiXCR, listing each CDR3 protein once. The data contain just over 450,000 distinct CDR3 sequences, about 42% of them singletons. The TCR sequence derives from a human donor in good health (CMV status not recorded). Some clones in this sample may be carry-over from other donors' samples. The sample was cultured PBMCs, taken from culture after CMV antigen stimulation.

CDR3 in DNA: TGCAGTGCTAGAGATTTTGTTCGGCAGACCGAAGCTTTCTTT. Protein product: CSARDFVRQTEAFF. This chain links TRBV20-1 with TRBJ1-1; D gene ambiguous. The CDR3 is 14 residues long. Germline V CDR1 and CDR2: DFQATT, SNEGSKA (reference sequence). V was trimmed by 0 bases and J by 8 bases, leaving 16 bases between them.